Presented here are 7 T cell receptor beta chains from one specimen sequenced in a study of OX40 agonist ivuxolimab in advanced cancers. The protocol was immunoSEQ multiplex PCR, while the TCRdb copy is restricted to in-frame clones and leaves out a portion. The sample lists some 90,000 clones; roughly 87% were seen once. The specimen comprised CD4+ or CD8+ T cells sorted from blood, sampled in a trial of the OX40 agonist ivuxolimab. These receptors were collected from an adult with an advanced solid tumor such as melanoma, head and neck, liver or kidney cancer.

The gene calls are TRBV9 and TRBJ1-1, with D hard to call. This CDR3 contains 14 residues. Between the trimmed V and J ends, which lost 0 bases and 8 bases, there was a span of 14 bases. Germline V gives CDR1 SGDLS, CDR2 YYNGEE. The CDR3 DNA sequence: TGTGCCAGCAGCGTAGAAGGGCACCGGGAAGAAGCTTTCTTT. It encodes CASSVEGHREEAFF. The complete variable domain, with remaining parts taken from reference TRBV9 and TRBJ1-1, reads DSGVTQTPKHLITATGQRVTLRCSPRSGDLSVYWYQQSLDQGLQFLIQYYNGEERAKGNILERFSAQQFPDLHSELNLSSLELGDSALYFCASSVEGHREEAFFGQGTRLTVV.

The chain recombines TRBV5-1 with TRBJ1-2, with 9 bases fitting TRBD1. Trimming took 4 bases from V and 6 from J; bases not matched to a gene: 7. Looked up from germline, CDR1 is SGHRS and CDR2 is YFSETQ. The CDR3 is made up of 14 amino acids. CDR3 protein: CASSMGQGGDGYTF. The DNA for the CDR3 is TGCGCCAGCAGCATGGGACAGGGTGGGGATGGCTACACCTTC.

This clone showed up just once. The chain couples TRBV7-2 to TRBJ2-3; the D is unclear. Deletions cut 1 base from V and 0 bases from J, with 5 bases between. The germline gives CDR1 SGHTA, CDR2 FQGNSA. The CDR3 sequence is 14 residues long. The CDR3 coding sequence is TGTGCCAGCAGCTTAGACCAGAGCACAGATACGCAGTATTTT. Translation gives CASSLDQSTDTQYF.

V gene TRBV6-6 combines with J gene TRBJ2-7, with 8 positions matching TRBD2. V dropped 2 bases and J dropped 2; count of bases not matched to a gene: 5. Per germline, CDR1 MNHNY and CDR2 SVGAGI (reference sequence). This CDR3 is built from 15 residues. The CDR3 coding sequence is TGTGCCAGCAGTTACCCGGCGGGGGGCACCTACGAGCAGTACTTC. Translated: CASSYPAGGTYEQYF.

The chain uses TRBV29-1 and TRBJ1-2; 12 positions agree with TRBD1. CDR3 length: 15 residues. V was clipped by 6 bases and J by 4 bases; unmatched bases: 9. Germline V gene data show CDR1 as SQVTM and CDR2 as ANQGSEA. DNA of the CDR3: TGCAGCGTCGAGAAAGGGACAGGGGGCGCCTATGGCTACACCTTC. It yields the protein CSVEKGTGGAYGYTF.

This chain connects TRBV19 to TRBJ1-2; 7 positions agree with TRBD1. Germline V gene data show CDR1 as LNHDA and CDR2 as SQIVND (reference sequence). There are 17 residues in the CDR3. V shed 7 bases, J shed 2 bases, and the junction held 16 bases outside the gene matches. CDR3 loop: CASTPQGKEVLNYGYTF. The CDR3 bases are TGTGCCAGTACCCCACAGGGGAAAGAGGTATTAAACTATGGCTACACCTTC.

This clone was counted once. The CDR3 loop is CASSPDSGANVLTF. DNA of the CDR3: TGTGCCAGCAGCCCAGACTCTGGGGCCAACGTCCTGACTTTC. The chain uses TRBV9 and TRBJ2-6; D remains unclear. CDR3 length: 14 residues. V gave up 4 bases and J gave up 0 bases, with 5 bases separating them. CDR1 is SGDLS and CDR2 is YYNGEE in the germline V gene.